The next 6 T cell receptor beta chains were all read from a single sample in a study of blood T cell repertoires in COVID-19. Generated by immunoSEQ multiplex PCR, the TCRdb table keeps only in-frame clones and is missing some. The top ten clones hold approximately 3% of a sample with some 490,000 clones, approximately 85% of them seen once. Sequencing was carried out using peripheral blood. These receptors were obtained from a human donor in a cohort sampled during active COVID-19.

The gene calls are TRBV9 and TRBJ1-3; 7 bases map to TRBD1. This CDR3 has 16 amino acids. V lost 2 bases and J lost 0; bases outside the gene matches: 5. In germline, CDR1 is SGDLS, CDR2 YYNGEE. This chain's CDR3 is CASSVWDSNSGNTIYF. The CDR3 DNA sequence: TGTGCCAGCAGCGTGTGGGACAGTAACTCTGGAAACACCATATATTTT.

This clone was seen only once. The chain employs TRBV30 and TRBJ2-5; TRBD2 matches at 14 bases. With V trimmed by 1 base and J by 4 bases, 2 bases remained unmatched. There are 15 residues in the CDR3. CDR1 GTSNPN and CDR2 SVGIG come from the germline V gene (reference sequence). The CDR3 DNA reads TGTGCCTGGAGTGGACTAGCGGGAGGGCGAGAGACCCAGTACTTC. This encodes CAWSGLAGGRETQYF.

The rearrangement joins TRBV3-1 (or the pseudogene TRBV3-2) to TRBJ2-1, with 10 nucleotides matching TRBD1. CDR3 length: 17 amino acids. With V trimmed by 3 bases and J by 4 bases, 9 bases remained unmatched. CDR1 is LGHDT, CDR2 YNNKEL, per germline (reference sequence). CDR3 sequence: CASSHPEGTGAYNEQFF. The CDR3 DNA is TGTGCCAGCAGCCATCCGGAGGGGACAGGGGCATACAATGAGCAGTTCTTC.

The chain employs TRBV6-5 and TRBJ2-1; 8 bases are shared with TRBD2. V shed 2 bases, J shed 7 bases, and the junction held 7 bases outside the gene matches. Germline loops: CDR1 MNHEY, CDR2 SVGAGI. This CDR3 has 15 residues. The CDR3 is CASSYRSSGWNEQFF. The CDR3 nucleotides are TGTGCCAGCAGTTACAGGTCTAGCGGGTGGAATGAGCAGTTCTTC.

This clone showed up just a few times. This chain connects TRBV24-1 to TRBJ2-7, with 11 bases lining up with TRBD2. The CDR3 is 16 amino acids. The trim removed 4 bases at V and 4 bases at J, leaving 8 bases unmatched. Germline CDR1 reads KGHDR; CDR2 reads SFDVKD. For the CDR3, the DNA is TGTGCCACCAGTGACCCTACTAGCGGGAGCGGATACGAGCAGTACTTC. This encodes CATSDPTSGSGYEQYF.

This clone was detected a few times. This chain connects TRBV28 to TRBJ2-2; 11 bases map to TRBD2. V was pared by 4 bases and J by 7 bases, with 8 bases of the junction left unmatched. Germline CDR1 and CDR2: MDHEN and SYDVKM. The CDR3 is 16 residues long. DNA for the CDR3: TGTGCCAGCAGTTCCCTTAGCGGGAGGGCCAGCGGGGAGCTGTTTTTT. It is translated as CASSSLSGRASGELFF.